This T cell receptor (beta chain) is from a study of blood T cell repertoires in COVID-19. Study information: COVID-19 samples collected from the United States, Italy and Spain covered acute and convalescent phases. The analysed material was cDNA or gDNA that came from T cells, B-cell-depleted T cells, or PBMCs.

In germline, CDR1 is MGHDK, CDR2 SYGVNS. CDR3 size: 15 residues. The V and J ends lost 4 bases and 3 bases, in that order; junction bases with no gene match: 6. In the original workflow: Nucleated cell number was recorded as an estimate derived from reference gene primer amplification. Data came from immunoSEQ multiplex PCR; TCRdb stores just in-frame clones and leaves some out. The DNA was the basis for D and trimming; V, J and clone size are from that table. Altogether some 170,000 clones are present, roughly 87% being singletons, with the ten largest covering 3% to 4.5%. The receptor's source is a woman aged 55-69 years who had recovered from COVID-19. The chain is built from TRBV25-1 and TRBJ2-3, with 8 bases matching TRBD1. The sample taken for sequencing was peripheral blood. CDR3 loop: CASSGRDRKTDTQYF. The CDR3 region has the DNA TGTGCCAGCAGTGGCCGGGACAGGAAAACAGATACGCAGTATTTT.